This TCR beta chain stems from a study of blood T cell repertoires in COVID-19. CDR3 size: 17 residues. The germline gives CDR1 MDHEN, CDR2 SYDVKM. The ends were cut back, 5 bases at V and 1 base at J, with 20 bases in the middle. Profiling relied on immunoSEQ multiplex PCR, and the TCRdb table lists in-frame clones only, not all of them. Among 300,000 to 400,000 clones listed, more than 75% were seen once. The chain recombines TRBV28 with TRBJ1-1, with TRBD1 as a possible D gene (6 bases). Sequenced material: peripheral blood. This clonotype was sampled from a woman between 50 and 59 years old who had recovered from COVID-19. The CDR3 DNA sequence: TGTGCCAGCAGTCTTTATCAACAGGGCGTGGGGAACACTGAAGCTTTCTTT. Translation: CASSLYQQGVGNTEAFF.